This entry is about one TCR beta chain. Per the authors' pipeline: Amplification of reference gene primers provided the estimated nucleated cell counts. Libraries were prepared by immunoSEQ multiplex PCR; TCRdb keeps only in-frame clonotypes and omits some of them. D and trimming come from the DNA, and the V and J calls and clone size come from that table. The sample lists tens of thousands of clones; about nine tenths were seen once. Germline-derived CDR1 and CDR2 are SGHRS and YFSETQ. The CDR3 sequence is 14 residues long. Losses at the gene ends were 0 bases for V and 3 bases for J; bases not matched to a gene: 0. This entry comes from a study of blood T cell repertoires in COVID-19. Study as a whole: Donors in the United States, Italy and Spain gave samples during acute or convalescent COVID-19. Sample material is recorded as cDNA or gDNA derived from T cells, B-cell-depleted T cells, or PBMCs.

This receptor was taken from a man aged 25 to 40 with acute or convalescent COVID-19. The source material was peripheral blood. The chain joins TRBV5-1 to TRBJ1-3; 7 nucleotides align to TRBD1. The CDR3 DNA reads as TGCGCCAGCAGCTTGGGGACAGGTGGAAACACCATATATTTT. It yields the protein CASSLGTGGNTIYF.